This T cell receptor (beta chain) was sequenced for a study of T cell responses to AZD1222 COVID-19 vaccine. CDR3 length equals 13 residues. The V and J ends lost 4 bases and 9 bases respectively, with 11 bases between them. Germline V lookup: CDR1 SGHKS, CDR2 YYEKEE (reference sequence). Sequenced by immunoSEQ multiplex PCR; TCRdb stores in-frame clones only, minus some. The profile shows more than 95,000 clones, about 90% of them singletons. Whole-study results and caveats: The study found Spike-specific TCR breadth and depth rose after two AZD1222 doses. Close to half of spike-specific TCRs reportedly recognize unmutated variant regions.

On this clone: Its antigen is unknown.

The clonotype originates from an adult in good health. This sample comprised peripheral blood, obtained on day 0 of AZD1222 vaccination. The V call is TRBV5-5, the J call TRBJ1-6, with a possible D match to TRBD1 (5 bases). CDR3 in amino acids: CASSPPGPSPLHF. Written as DNA, the CDR3 is TGTGCCAGCAGCCCTCCGGGGCCTTCACCCCTCCACTTT.